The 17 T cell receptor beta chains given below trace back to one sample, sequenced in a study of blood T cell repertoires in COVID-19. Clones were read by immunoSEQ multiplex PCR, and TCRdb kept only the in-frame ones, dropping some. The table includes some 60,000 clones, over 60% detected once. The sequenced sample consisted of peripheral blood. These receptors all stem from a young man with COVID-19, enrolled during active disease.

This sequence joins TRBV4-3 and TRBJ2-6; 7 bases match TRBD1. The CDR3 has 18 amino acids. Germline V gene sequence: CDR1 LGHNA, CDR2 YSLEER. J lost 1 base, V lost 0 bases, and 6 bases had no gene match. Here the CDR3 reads CASSQEGARGSGANVLTF. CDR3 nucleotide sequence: TGCGCCAGCAGCCAAGAAGGAGCCAGGGGGTCTGGGGCCAACGTCCTGACTTTC.

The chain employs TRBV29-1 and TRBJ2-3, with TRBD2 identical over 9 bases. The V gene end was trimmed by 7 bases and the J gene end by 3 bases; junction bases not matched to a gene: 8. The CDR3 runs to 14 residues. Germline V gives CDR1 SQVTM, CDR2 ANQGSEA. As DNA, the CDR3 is TGCAGCGCCCCAAGGGCGGGAGGGACAGATACGCAGTATTTT. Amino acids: CSAPRAGGTDTQYF.

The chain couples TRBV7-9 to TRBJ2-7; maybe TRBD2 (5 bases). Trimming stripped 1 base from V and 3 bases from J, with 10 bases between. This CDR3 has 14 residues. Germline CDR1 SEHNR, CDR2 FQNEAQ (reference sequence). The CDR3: CASSLGIGDYEQYF. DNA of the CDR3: TGTGCCAGCAGCTTAGGTATCGGGGACTACGAGCAGTACTTC.

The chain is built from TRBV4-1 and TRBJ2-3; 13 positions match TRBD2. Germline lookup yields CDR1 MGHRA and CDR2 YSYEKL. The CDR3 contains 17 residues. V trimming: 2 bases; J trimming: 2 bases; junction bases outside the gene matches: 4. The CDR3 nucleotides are TGCGCCAGCAGCCAAAGGGGACTAGCGGGGACCACAGATACGCAGTATTTT. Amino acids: CASSQRGLAGTTDTQYF.

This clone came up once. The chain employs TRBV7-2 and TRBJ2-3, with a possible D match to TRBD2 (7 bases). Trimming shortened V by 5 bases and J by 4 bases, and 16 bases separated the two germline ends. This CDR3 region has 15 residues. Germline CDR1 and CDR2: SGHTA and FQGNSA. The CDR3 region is CASSRVGGGADTQYF. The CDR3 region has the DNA TGTGCCAGCAGCCGCGTTGGGGGGGGCGCAGATACGCAGTATTTT.

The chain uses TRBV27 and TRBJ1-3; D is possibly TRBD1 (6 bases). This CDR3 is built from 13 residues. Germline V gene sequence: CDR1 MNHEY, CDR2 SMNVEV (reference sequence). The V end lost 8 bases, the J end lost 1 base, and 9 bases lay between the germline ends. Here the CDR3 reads CASGQPSGNTIYF. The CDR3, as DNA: TGTGCCAGCGGACAGCCATCTGGAAACACCATATATTTT.

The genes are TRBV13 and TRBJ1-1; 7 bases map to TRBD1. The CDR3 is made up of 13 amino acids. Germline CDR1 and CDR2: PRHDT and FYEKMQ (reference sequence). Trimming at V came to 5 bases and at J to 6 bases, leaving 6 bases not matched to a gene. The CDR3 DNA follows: TGTGCCAGCAGCAGACAGGGAGGAGCTGAAGCTTTCTTT. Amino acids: CASSRQGGAEAFF.

The CDR3 reads CASSLGTSGALYEQYF. For the CDR3, the DNA is TGTGCCAGCAGCTTAGGAACTAGCGGGGCCCTCTACGAGCAGTACTTC. The chain is built from TRBV5-6 and TRBJ2-7, with TRBD2 matching over 10 bases. The J segment lost 3 bases and the V segment lost 2 bases, leaving 8 bases of the junction unmatched. Germline values: CDR1 SGHDT, CDR2 YYEEEE. The CDR3 spans 16 residues.

As DNA, the CDR3 is TGTGCCAGCAGTGGAACGCGCTACGAGCAGTACTTC. Translation gives CASSGTRYEQYF. The chain employs TRBV2 and TRBJ2-7; D not certain. CDR1 is SNHLY and CDR2 is FYNNEI in the germline V gene. Trimming pared 4 bases from V and 3 bases from J, leaving 7 bases between. This CDR3 is 12 amino acids long.

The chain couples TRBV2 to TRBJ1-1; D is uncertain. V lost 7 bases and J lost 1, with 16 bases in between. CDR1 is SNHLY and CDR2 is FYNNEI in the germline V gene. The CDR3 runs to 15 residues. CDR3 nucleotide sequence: TGTGCCAGCACCGAGGGCCGAATGAGGAACACTGAAGCTTTCTTT. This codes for CASTEGRMRNTEAFF.

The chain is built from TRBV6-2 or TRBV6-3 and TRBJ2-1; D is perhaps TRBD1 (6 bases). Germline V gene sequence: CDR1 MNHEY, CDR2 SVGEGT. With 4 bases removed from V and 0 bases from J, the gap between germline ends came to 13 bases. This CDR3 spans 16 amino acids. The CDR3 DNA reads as TGTGCCAGCAGTTCCCGGACAGATCGCTCCTACAATGAGCAGTTCTTC. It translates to CASSSRTDRSYNEQFF.

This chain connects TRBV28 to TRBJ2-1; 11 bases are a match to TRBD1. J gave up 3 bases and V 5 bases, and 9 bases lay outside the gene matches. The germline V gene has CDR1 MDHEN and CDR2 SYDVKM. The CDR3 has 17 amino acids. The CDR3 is CASSQPRTGGVYNEQFF. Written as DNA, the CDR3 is TGTGCCAGCAGTCAACCTCGGACAGGGGGCGTCTACAATGAGCAGTTCTTC.

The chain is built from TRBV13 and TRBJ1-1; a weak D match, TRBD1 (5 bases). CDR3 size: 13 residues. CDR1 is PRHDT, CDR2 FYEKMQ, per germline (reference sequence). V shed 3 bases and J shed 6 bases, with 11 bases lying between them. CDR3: CASSFRVFPEAFF. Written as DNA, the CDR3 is TGTGCCAGCAGCTTCAGGGTTTTTCCTGAAGCTTTCTTT.

The CDR3 nucleotides read TGTGCCAGCAGTAAGACAGGGGGCGCCCACGAGCAGTACTTC. Its protein product is CASSKTGGAHEQYF. This sequence joins TRBV27 and TRBJ2-7; 10 nucleotides line up with TRBD1. V lost 5 bases to trimming and J lost 5 bases; unmatched junction nucleotides: 6. The V gene's germline CDR1 is MNHEY and CDR2 SMNVEV (reference sequence). This CDR3 contains 14 residues.

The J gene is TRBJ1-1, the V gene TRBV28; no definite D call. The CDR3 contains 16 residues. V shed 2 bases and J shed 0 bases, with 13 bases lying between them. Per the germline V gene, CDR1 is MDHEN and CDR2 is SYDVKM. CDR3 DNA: TGTGCCAGCAGTTTAGTGATCGGGGAGCTGAACACTGAAGCTTTCTTT. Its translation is CASSLVIGELNTEAFF.

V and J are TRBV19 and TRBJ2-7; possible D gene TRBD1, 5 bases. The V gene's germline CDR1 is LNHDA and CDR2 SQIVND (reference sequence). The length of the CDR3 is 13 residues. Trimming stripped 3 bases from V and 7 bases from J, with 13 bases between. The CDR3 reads CASSIAAAGEQYF. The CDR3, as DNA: TGTGCCAGTAGTATTGCCGCTGCAGGGGAGCAGTACTTC.

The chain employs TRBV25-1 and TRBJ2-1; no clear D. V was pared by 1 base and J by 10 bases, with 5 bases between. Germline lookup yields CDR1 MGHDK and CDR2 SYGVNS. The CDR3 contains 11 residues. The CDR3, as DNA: TGTGCCAGCAGTGAATTCCGGGAGCAGTTCTTC. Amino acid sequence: CASSEFREQFF.